This T cell receptor (beta chain) came from a study of brain T cells in children with intractable seizures. Profiled with immunoSEQ multiplex PCR; TCRdb holds only in-frame clones, not every one. The data hold 300,000 to 400,000 clones, with over 90% observed a single time. Time point of the sample: blood from clinic visit 5 months post-surgery; TSC patient then seizure free. Sequencing was limited to surgery cases with top T cell transcript signatures in brain tissue. Before surgery, patients took at least one anti-epileptic drug. This sequence originates from a boy in the first two years of life with tuberous sclerosis and intractable seizures. Here the sequenced sample was peripheral blood, taken approximately 5 months after surgery.

The chain's CDR3 is CASSFGLAGEGVYEQYF. DNA for the CDR3: TGTGCCAGCAGCTTCGGACTAGCGGGGGAAGGGGTCTACGAGCAGTACTTC. This rearrangement joins TRBV3-1 (or the pseudogene TRBV3-2) to TRBJ2-7, with 13 bases that match TRBD2. The germline CDR1 and CDR2 sequences are LGHDT and YNNKEL (reference sequence). V dropped 5 bases and J dropped 3; count of bases not matched to a gene: 10. The CDR3 is 17 amino acids.